The clone carrying this T cell receptor (beta chain) appeared a few times. The antigen is not known. It is likely a read error, because the conserved phenylalanine at the end of the CDR3 is missing. It is unclear where the CDR3 begins or ends on the DNA, so no DNA is shown, and the CDR3 is as TCRdb lists it. Termini included, the CDR3 measures 11 amino acids. Germline lookup yields CDR1 DFQATT and CDR2 SNEGSKA (reference sequence). The data are from a study of beta chain features in type 1 diabetes. The study's findings and limits: When cDNA is sequenced, cells with high TCR expression could be over-represented.

The investigators reverse transcribed all of the isolated RNA, so they sequenced expressed TCRB transcripts. The read count averaged about 3.6 million across naive, central memory and regulatory T cell samples. Data came from immunoSEQ multiplex PCR; TCRdb stores just in-frame clones and leaves some out. The table includes 300,000 to 400,000 clones, roughly 11% detected once. The specimen sequenced was naive CD4+ T cells from blood. This rearrangement joins TRBV20-1 to TRBJ2-7; the table gives TRBD2 as D, unverified against the DNA. This receptor was identified in a woman aged 30 to 39 in good health. CDR3 sequence: CSARDLGNHPL.